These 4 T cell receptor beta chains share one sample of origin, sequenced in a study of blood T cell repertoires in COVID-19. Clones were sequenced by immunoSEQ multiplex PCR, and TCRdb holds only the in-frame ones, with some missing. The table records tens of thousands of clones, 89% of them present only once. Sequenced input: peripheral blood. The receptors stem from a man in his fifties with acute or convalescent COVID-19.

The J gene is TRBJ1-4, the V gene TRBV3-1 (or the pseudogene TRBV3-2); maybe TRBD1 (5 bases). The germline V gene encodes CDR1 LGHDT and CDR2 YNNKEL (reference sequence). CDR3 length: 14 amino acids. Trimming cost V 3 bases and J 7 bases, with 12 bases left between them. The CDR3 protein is CASSQSGTREKLFF. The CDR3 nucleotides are TGTGCCAGCAGCCAGTCTGGGACTCGTGAAAAACTGTTTTTT.

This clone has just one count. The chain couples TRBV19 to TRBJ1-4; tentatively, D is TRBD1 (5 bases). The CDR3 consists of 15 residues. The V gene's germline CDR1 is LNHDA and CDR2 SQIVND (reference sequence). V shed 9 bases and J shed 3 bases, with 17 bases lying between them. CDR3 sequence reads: CASREEGSANEKLFF. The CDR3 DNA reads TGTGCCAGCAGGGAGGAGGGGTCGGCTAATGAAAAACTGTTTTTT.

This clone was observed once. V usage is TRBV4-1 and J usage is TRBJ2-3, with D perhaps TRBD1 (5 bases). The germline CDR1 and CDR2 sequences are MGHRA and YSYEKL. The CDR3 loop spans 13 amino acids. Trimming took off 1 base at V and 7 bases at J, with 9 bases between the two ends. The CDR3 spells CASSQGTGNTQYF. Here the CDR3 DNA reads TGCGCCAGCAGCCAAGGAACAGGAAATACGCAGTATTTT.

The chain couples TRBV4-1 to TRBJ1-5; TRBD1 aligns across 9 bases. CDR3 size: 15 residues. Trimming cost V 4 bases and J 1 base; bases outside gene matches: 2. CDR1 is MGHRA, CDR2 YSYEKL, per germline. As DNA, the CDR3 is TGCGCCAGCAGCCTGGGGACAGGGAGCAATCAGCCCCAGCATTTT. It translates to CASSLGTGSNQPQHF.